This record covers a single T cell receptor beta chain. Its antigen is currently unknown. TCRdb's table, derived via immunoSEQ multiplex PCR, lists solely in-frame clones and lacks some. The table lists 60,000 or so clones, around 80% of them singletons. Time point reported: week 23, last vaccination. A 20-mer mutant IDH1 peptide at 300 ug was injected subcutaneously with topical imiquimod. The data were taken from a study of a mutant IDH1 vaccine in newly diagnosed glioma. The germline V gene encodes CDR1 LNHDA and CDR2 SQIVND (reference sequence). The CDR3 sequence is 13 residues long. Trimming removed 9 bases from V and 4 bases from J; junction bases left unmatched: 4.

The sequencing used PBMCs, collected from a glioma patient whose treatment included an IDH1 peptide vaccine. The receptor's source is a middle-aged woman with glioma. Some clones in this sample may be carry-over from other donors' samples. The chain is built from TRBV19 and TRBJ1-5, with TRBD1 matching 9 bases. The CDR3 sequence is CASKDRGNQPQHF. The CDR3 DNA reads TGTGCCAGCAAGGACAGGGGAAATCAGCCCCAGCATTTT.